This TCR beta chain was identified in a study of persistence of HIV-infected CD4 T cells. Study at large: Anti-CD3/anti-CD28 beads activated more cells than antigen stimulation did.

Study-wide results and limits: Compared with CD3/CD28-stimulated cells, CMV- and Gag-responding cells showed lower TCRbeta richness.

This nonspecific control used anti-CD3/anti-CD28 bead stimulation of CD4+ T cells. Responding CD4+ T cells were sorted by upregulation of both CD40 ligand and CD69. Plasma HIV-1 RNA stayed below 50 copies/mL for at least 4 years. CD8+ T cells were removed from PBMCs prior to stimulation. The germline gives CDR1 MNHNS, CDR2 SASEGT. CDR3 length equals 15 residues. Trimming stripped 2 bases from V and 5 bases from J, with 15 bases between. This clone is a singleton in its sample. Its antigen remains unknown. The immunoSEQ assay was version 4, run in survey mode. This table comes from immunoSEQ multiplex PCR, and its TCRdb copy is limited to in-frame clones, with some not included. Among 40,000 to 60,000 clones listed, just under 90% were seen once.

The clonotype comes from an adult woman with HIV who was CMV-seropositive. V and J are TRBV6-1 and TRBJ2-5, with D perhaps assigned TRBD1 or TRBD2 (6 bases each). The sample consisted of CD4+ T cells sorted from PBMCs after roughly 20-hour stimulation, taken from a patient who received antiretroviral therapy. The DNA of the CDR3 is TGTGCCAGCAGTGAAAGGGGGGATGGGAGGGAGACCCAGTACTTC. This encodes CASSERGDGRETQYF.